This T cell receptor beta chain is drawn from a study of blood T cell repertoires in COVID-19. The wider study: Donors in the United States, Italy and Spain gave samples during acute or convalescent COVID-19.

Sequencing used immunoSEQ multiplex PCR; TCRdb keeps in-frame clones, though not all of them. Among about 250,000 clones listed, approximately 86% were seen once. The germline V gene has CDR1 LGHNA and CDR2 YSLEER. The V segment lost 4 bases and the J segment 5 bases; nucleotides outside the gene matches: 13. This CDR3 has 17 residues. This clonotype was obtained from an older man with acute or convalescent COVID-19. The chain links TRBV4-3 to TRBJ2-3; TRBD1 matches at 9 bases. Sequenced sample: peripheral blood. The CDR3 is CASSPSPGQGVEDTQYF. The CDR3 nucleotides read TGCGCCAGCAGCCCCTCACCGGGACAGGGTGTAGAAGATACGCAGTATTTT.